The rows below give T cell receptor beta chains drawn from one sample of a study of regulatory T cells in long-lasting Graves disease. TCRdb called the multiplex PCR reads again in MiXCR, with one record for every CDR3 protein. Here the sample spans hundreds of thousands of distinct CDR3 sequences, roughly 20% being singletons. The sample here was peripheral blood mononuclear cells (PBMCs), taken when the disease was refractory, from a patient treated with antithyroid drugs. The receptors originated from a female donor with Graves disease. Both conserved end residues are part of each CDR3. The order of the fields is V gene, J gene, clone size, D gene, CDR3 DNA, CDR3 protein. D genes are given only for firm matches. Only some rows state a clone size, as once, few, many or a class for expanded clones.

>TRBV14|TRBJ2-7|NA|NA
TGTGCCAGCAGCCATAGGGTGGGGACCTACGAGCAGTACTTC
CASSHRVGTYEQYF
>TRBV19|TRBJ2-5|few|TRBD1
TGTGCCACCCTCCCAAGGGACAGGGAAGAGACCCAGTACTTC
CATLPRDREETQYF
>TRBV7-3|TRBJ2-3|NA|TRBD2
TGTGCCAGCAGCCTGTGGACTAGCGGGAAGACAGATACGCAGTATTTT
CASSLWTSGKTDTQYF
>TRBV12-3/TRBV12-4|TRBJ2-7|many|TRBD2
TGTGCCAGCAGGTCACAGGGACTAGCTTCCCAATTC
CASRSQGLASQF
>TRBV5-1|TRBJ1-2|NA|NA
TGCGCCAGCAGCTTGGAGGGCAGGGCGAGCTATGGCTACACCTTC
CASSLEGRASYGYTF
>TRBV6-1|TRBJ2-7|many|TRBD1
TGTGCCAGCAGTGGAGGGACAGGGGCCTACGAGCAGTACTTC
CASSGGTGAYEQYF
>TRBV7-9|TRBJ2-2|NA|TRBD2
TGTGCCAGCAGCTTAGGGACTAGCGGGAGCTCCGGGGAGCTGTTTTTT
CASSLGTSGSSGELFF
>TRBV6-2/TRBV6-3|TRBJ2-1|NA|TRBD1
TGTGCCAGCAGTTCGACAGGGAGAATCAATGAGCAGTTCTTC
CASSSTGRINEQFF
>TRBV7-8|TRBJ2-7|many|NA
TGTGCCAGCAGCGAAAAGAGAGGTAGCGCGATGTTCTACGAGCAGTACTTC
CASSEKRGSAMFYEQYF
>TRBV29-1|TRBJ1-4|NA|NA
TGCAGCGCCTTAGGGACGTCCAATGAAAAACTGTTTTTT
CSALGTSNEKLFF
>TRBV19|TRBJ1-1|NA|NA
TGTGCCAGTACGGTGGGGGGCAACACTGAAGCTTTCTTT
CASTVGGNTEAFF
>TRBV29-1|TRBJ2-7|NA|NA
TGCAGCGTTGTAGTACTCTACGAGCAGTACTTC
CSVVVLYEQYF
>TRBV19|TRBJ1-1|NA|TRBD1
TGTGCCAGTAGCGGGGACAGGACAGGTTCTGAAGCTTTCTTT
CASSGDRTGSEAFF
>TRBV28|TRBJ2-5|many|NA
TGTGCCAGCAGTCCGAACGGGGTGGTTGAGACCCAGTACTTC
CASSPNGVVETQYF
>TRBV12-3/TRBV12-4|TRBJ1-1|NA|NA
TGTGCCAGCAGTTCTTTCCGGACAGCTGAAGCTTTCTTT
CASSSFRTAEAFF
>TRBV12-3/TRBV12-4|TRBJ2-7|many|NA
TGTGCCAGCAGCCGAGGGGGGGGCGACTACGAGCAGTACTTC
CASSRGGGDYEQYF
>TRBV9|TRBJ2-2|NA|NA
TGTGCCAGCCCCGGGCCCCTGAGTGCCACCGGGGAGCTGTTTTTT
CASPGPLSATGELFF
>TRBV12-3/TRBV12-4|TRBJ2-5|NA|TRBD2
TGTGCCAGCAAGCGACTAGCGGGAGATTCAGAGACCCAGTACTTC
CASKRLAGDSETQYF
>TRBV5-1|TRBJ2-5|once|NA
TGCGCCAGCAGCCCGATCCCGGGACTTACACAAGAGACCCAGTACTTC
CASSPIPGLTQETQYF
>TRBV19|TRBJ1-2|NA|TRBD1
TGTGCCAGTAGTATAGTTCTGGGACAGGGTAATGGCTACACCTTC
CASSIVLGQGNGYTF
>TRBV11-2|TRBJ2-7|many|TRBD1
TGTGCCAGCAGCTTAGAAAGTTCGGTGACAGGGTACTCCTACGAGCAGTACTTC
CASSLESSVTGYSYEQYF
>TRBV2|TRBJ1-2|many|NA
TGTGCCAGCAGCGTCGGTTTGAGGACAGAGGGCTACACCTTC
CASSVGLRTEGYTF
>TRBV29-1|TRBJ1-1|many|TRBD1
TGCAGCGCCCACAGGGGGTTCACGGATACTGAAGCTTTCTTT
CSAHRGFTDTEAFF
>TRBV6-4|TRBJ1-6|NA|NA
TGTGCCAGCAGTTACTCGAACCGGTTGGGTAATTCACCCCTCCACTTT
CASSYSNRLGNSPLHF
>TRBV7-8|TRBJ2-2|NA|TRBD2
TGTGCCAGCAGGATTCGAGGGGAGGGCAACACCGGGGAGCTGTTTTTT
CASRIRGEGNTGELFF
>TRBV15|TRBJ1-5|few|NA
TGTGCCACCAGCAGAGTTCAGGCTCTTATGTATAGCAATCAGCCCCAGCATTTT
CATSRVQALMYSNQPQHF
>TRBV7-8|TRBJ1-1|few|NA
TGTGCCAGCAGCTTATCGCAGGCTGGCCGAGGCACTGAAGCTTTCTTT
CASSLSQAGRGTEAFF
>TRBV6-1|TRBJ2-7|many|NA
TGTGCCAGCAGCTTCCTGGGTTACGAGCAGTACTTC
CASSFLGYEQYF
>TRBV6-5|TRBJ2-7|NA|NA
TGTGCCAGCAGTTACTCTCTGGGGACACTTGGTTTATTTTACGAGCAGTACTTC
CASSYSLGTLGLFYEQYF
>TRBV7-8|TRBJ1-1|few|NA
TGTGCCAGCAGCCGCCAAGGGTTTATGAACACTGAAGCTTTCTTT
CASSRQGFMNTEAFF
>TRBV2|TRBJ1-6|many|TRBD1
TGTGCCAGCAGGACTACAGGGGAATCAATTTCACCCCTCCACTTT
CASRTTGESISPLHF
>TRBV6-2/TRBV6-3|TRBJ2-5|NA|TRBD2
TGTGCCAGCAGCCAGCGGGGAAACTGGGGGGAGACCCAGTACTTC
CASSQRGNWGETQYF
>TRBV12-3/TRBV12-4|TRBJ1-5|many|NA
TGTGCCAGCAGTCCAGGGTCTCGCAATCAGCCCCAGCATTTT
CASSPGSRNQPQHF
>TRBV18|TRBJ1-6|many|NA
TGTGCCAGCTCACCAGAGAGATGGAATTCACCCCTCCACTTT
CASSPERWNSPLHF
>TRBV5-1|TRBJ1-1|NA|TRBD1
TGCGCCAGCAGCACTCGACAGGGATCTGAAGCTTTCTTT
CASSTRQGSEAFF
>TRBV5-1|TRBJ1-2|many|NA
TGCGCCAGCAGGAAAGGGGGAGGCTATGGCTACACCTTC
CASRKGGGYGYTF
>TRBV7-3|TRBJ1-3|few|NA
TGTGCCAGCAGCCCGCTTACAGAGGCGGTTAGAGACACCATATATTTT
CASSPLTEAVRDTIYF
>TRBV7-9|TRBJ2-1|NA|TRBD2
TGTGCCAGCAGCCACTTGGGACTAGGGGGCAATGAGCAGTTCTTC
CASSHLGLGGNEQFF
>TRBV12-3/TRBV12-4|TRBJ1-1|many|NA
TGTGCCAGCAGGGCGGAGGGTAGAAGGACTGAAGCTTTCTTT
CASRAEGRRTEAFF
>TRBV7-8|TRBJ2-1|NA|NA
TGTGCCAGCTCAACTAGACAGGTATACAATGAGCAGTTCTTC
CASSTRQVYNEQFF
>TRBV6-2/TRBV6-3|TRBJ2-7|many|TRBD2
TGTGCCAGCAGAAGTAGCGGGAGGTACGAGCAGTACTTC
CASRSSGRYEQYF
>TRBV29-1|TRBJ2-7|few|NA
TGCAGCGTTGGTGGTAGCGCAACTTCCTACGAGCAGTACTTC
CSVGGSATSYEQYF
>TRBV6-1|TRBJ1-1|many|NA
TGTGCCAGCAGTAGGGCGGGCACTGAAGCTTTCTTT
CASSRAGTEAFF
>TRBV10-3|TRBJ2-7|few|TRBD1
TGTGCCATCAGTGACGAGACAGGGGTTTTTCACGAGCAGTACTTC
CAISDETGVFHEQYF
>TRBV28|TRBJ1-1|many|NA
TGTGCCAGCACCGCGACAGGAGGCACTGAAGCTTTCTTT
CASTATGGTEAFF
>TRBV29-1|TRBJ2-5|NA|NA
TGCAGCGTTCAGACTAGATGGGCGACCCAGTACTTC
CSVQTRWATQYF
>TRBV7-2|TRBJ2-7|many|NA
TGTGCCAGCAGCTTAAGCGGGCGCCTTTCCTACGAGCAGTACTTC
CASSLSGRLSYEQYF
>TRBV6-1|TRBJ1-5|NA|NA
TGTGCCAGCGCGGACCTTCGAGATCAGCCCCAGCATTTT
CASADLRDQPQHF
>TRBV6-6|TRBJ2-7|many|TRBD2
TGTGCCAGCAGTTACTCGGGACTAGCGGTCCCCGGGGGATTCTACGAGCAGTACTTC
CASSYSGLAVPGGFYEQYF
>TRBV27|TRBJ1-1|few|NA
TGTGCCACCTCCCTCGGAGCGAACACTGAAGCTTTCTTT
CATSLGANTEAFF